This is a list of T cell receptor beta chains from one sample in a study of blood T cell repertoires in COVID-19. TCRdb's copy holds only in-frame clones and misses some; the assay was immunoSEQ multiplex PCR. The data contain around 200,000 clones, around nine tenths of them singletons. The specimen sequenced was peripheral blood. The receptors derive from a man between 18 and 35 years old with active or convalescent COVID-19. Each CDR3 is given with its conserved first and last residue. Fields, in order: V gene, J gene, clone size, CDR3 protein. Size values are once, few and many counts, or a class for expanded clones, and some rows have none.

>TRBV21-1|TRBJ2-7|-
CASSPRGTEIPRSSYEQYF
>TRBV12-5|TRBJ2-1|-
CASAPPGGSSYNEQFF
>TRBV19|TRBJ2-7|-
CATRDEGLASYEQYF
>TRBV19|TRBJ1-5|-
CASSIVRSSAGGGQPQHF
>TRBV2|TRBJ2-1|-
CASWSSGSGSSYNEQFF
>TRBV18|TRBJ2-7|-
CASSPLGGGSYEQYF
>TRBV3-1/TRBV3-2|TRBJ2-2|-
CASSQGGLGDTGELFF
>TRBV6-2/TRBV6-3|TRBJ2-3|-
CASSYVTSGETDTQYF
>TRBV3-1/TRBV3-2|TRBJ2-5|-
CASSTRGLETQYF
>TRBV3-1/TRBV3-2|TRBJ1-2|-
CASSQDYLRGSNYGYTF
>TRBV18|TRBJ2-7|once
CASSDGTGGINEQYF
>TRBV6-6|TRBJ2-1|-
CASSYGTTAYNEQFF
>TRBV7-9|TRBJ1-3|-
CASSASSGNTIYF
>TRBV19|TRBJ2-1|-
CASSISRGGSYNEQFF
>TRBV25-1|TRBJ1-2|once
CASSSIPTGVGGYTF
>TRBV19|TRBJ1-1|-
CASSGLRGTEAFF
>TRBV7-2|TRBJ1-2|-
CASSSRDRGDYGYTF
>TRBV5-1|TRBJ2-5|once
CASSLEPGTGWGETQYF
>TRBV4-1|TRBJ1-5|-
CASSQERTGVGEPQHF
>TRBV5-6|TRBJ2-1|-
CASSVPGTSGSFLGEQFF
>TRBV12-5|TRBJ1-1|-
CASVKGGWDTEAFF
>TRBV7-8|TRBJ2-1|-
CASSLRGLADNEQFF
>TRBV7-2|TRBJ1-2|-
CASSFPWAGHERGYTF
>TRBV30|TRBJ1-1|-
CAWSESREDTEAFF
>TRBV10-3|TRBJ2-1|-
CAISESLTGGLDNEQFF
>TRBV10-2|TRBJ1-2|-
CASRGDRGNYGYTF
>TRBV15|TRBJ2-7|-
CATSRDRGKLDEQYF
>TRBV5-6|TRBJ2-1|medium-sized
CASSWGTVNEQFF
>TRBV2|TRBJ1-2|-
CASRDTVTVEGYTF
>TRBV30|TRBJ1-6|-
CASGTGGRRDSPLHF
>TRBV11-2|TRBJ1-1|-
CASSPRRPGVMNTEAFF
>TRBV15|TRBJ1-6|few
CATSRDFQANNSPLHF
>TRBV6-1|TRBJ2-5|-
CASSESHLAGETQYF
>TRBV7-3|TRBJ1-2|-
CASSLTGEEGYTF
>TRBV27|TRBJ1-2|-
CASSSTGGRDGYTF
>TRBV5-4|TRBJ2-5|-
CASSQQETQYF
>TRBV2|TRBJ2-5|-
CASNADSGETQYF
>TRBV27|TRBJ2-7|-
CASRKKGDRRGQYEQYF
>TRBV7-8|TRBJ1-1|-
CASSSLSARMNTEAFF
>TRBV12-5|TRBJ1-2|-
CASGLVQGNGYTF
>TRBV6-5|TRBJ2-6|-
CASSYDRGYGANVLTF
>TRBV5-1|TRBJ1-2|-
CASSFDRLTTYGYTF
>TRBV19|TRBJ2-5|-
CASSFGTSVGETQYF
>TRBV6-6|TRBJ1-5|once
CASSYQGVIGNQPQHF
>TRBV2|TRBJ1-1|few
CASSLTGNTEAFF
>TRBV5-4|TRBJ2-3|-
CASSLSPDGDTQYF
>TRBV7-9|TRBJ2-3|-
CASSLAGGSTDTQYF